This TCR beta chain emerged from a study of CD8+ T cells in alopecia areata. Described treatment: oral pan-JAK inhibitor, 5-10 mg twice daily. As part of sample collection, lesional scalp punch biopsies and peripheral blood were taken from alopecia areata patients. The CDR3 loop spans 14 amino acids. The V segment lost 3 bases and the J segment 5 bases; nucleotides outside the gene matches: 2. Germline CDR1 is SGDLS and CDR2 is YYNGEE. As regards this clone: Its cognate antigen is unknown.

Extraction of RNA preceded its reverse transcription into cDNA, which served as the sequencing template. This table comes from immunoSEQ multiplex PCR, and its TCRdb copy is limited to in-frame clones, with some not included. Here the sample spans some 170,000 clones, 50% to 75% being singletons. Overall study results and limits: For patients receiving tofacitinib, scalp clonality and expanded CD8+ clones among the top 100 significantly decreased.

The chain links TRBV9 to TRBJ1-4; 9 bases match TRBD1. The sequence came from a human donor with alopecia areata. Material: CD4+ T cells sorted from blood, obtained between weeks 55 and 65, from a patient treated with tofacitinib. CDR3 in DNA: TGTGCCAGCAGCGCAACAGGGGGCAATGAAAAACTGTTTTTT. Translating gives CASSATGGNEKLFF.